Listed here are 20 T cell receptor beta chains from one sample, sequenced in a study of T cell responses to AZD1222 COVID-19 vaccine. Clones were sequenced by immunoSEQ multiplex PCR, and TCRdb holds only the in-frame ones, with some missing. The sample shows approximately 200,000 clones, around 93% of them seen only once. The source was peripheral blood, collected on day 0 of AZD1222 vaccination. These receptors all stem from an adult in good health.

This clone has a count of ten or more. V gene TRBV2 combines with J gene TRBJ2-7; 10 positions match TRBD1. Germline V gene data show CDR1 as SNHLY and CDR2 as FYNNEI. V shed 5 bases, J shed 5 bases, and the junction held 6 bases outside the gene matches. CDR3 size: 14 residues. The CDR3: CASSSDRGWDEQYF. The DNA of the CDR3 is TGTGCCAGCAGTTCGGACAGGGGGTGGGACGAGCAGTACTTC.

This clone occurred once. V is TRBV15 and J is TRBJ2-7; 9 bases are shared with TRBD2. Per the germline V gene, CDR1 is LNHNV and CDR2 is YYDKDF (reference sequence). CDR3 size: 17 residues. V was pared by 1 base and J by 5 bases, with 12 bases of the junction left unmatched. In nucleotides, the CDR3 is TGTGCCACCAGCAGAGTGGGCGGGAGGGCCCTCGGGGACGAGCAGTACTTC. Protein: CATSRVGGRALGDEQYF.

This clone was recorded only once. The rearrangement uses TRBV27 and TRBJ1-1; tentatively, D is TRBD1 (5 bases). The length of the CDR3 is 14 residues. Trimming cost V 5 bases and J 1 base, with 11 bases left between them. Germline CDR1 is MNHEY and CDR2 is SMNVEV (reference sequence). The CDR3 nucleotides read TGTGCCAGCAGTCGGCAGGGTTCGAACACTGAAGCTTTCTTT. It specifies CASSRQGSNTEAFF.

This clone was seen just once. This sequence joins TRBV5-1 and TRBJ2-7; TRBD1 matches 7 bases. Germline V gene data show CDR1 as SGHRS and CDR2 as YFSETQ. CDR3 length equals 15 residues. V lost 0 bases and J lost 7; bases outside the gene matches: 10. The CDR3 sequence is CASSLVLGQSGEQYF. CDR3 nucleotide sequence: TGCGCCAGCAGCTTGGTCTTGGGACAGTCCGGGGAGCAGTACTTC.

The CDR3 here is CATQGYNSPLHF. Here the CDR3 DNA reads TGTGCCACACAGGGATATAATTCACCCCTCCACTTT. The rearrangement uses TRBV14 and TRBJ1-6; a weak D match, TRBD1 (6 bases). The germline V gene encodes CDR1 SGHDN and CDR2 FVKESK. The CDR3 consists of 12 residues. Trimming cost V 10 bases and J 4 bases, with 8 bases left between them.

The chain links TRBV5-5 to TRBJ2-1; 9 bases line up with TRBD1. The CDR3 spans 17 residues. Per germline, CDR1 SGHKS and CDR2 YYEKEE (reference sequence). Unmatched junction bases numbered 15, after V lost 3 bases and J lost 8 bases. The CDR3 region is CASSSPGLGQGPHEQFF. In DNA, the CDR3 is TGTGCCAGCAGCTCACCCGGCCTGGGACAGGGTCCCCATGAGCAGTTCTTC.

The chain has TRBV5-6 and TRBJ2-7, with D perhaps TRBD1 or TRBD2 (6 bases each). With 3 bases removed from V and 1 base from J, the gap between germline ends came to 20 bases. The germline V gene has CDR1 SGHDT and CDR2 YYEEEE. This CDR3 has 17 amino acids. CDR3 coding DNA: TGTGCCAGCAGCTCCGCGGGACACATTCTGATATCCTACGAGCAGTACTTC. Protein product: CASSSAGHILISYEQYF.

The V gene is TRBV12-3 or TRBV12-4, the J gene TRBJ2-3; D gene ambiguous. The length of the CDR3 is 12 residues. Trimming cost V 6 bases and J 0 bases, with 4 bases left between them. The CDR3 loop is CASSQSTDTQYF. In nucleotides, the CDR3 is TGTGCCAGCAGCCAAAGCACAGATACGCAGTATTTT.

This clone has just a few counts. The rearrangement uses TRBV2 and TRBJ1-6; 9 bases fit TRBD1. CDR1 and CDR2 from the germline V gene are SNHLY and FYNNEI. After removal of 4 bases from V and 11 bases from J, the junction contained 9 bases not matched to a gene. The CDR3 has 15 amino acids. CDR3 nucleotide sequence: TGTGCCAGCAGTGCCCCGGGACAGGGTTTTACACCCCTCCACTTT. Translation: CASSAPGQGFTPLHF. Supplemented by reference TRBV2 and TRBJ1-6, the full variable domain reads EPEVTQTPSHQVTQMGQEVILRCVPISNHLYFYWYRQILGQKVEFLVSFYNNEISEKSEIFDDQFSVERPDGSNFTLKIRSTKLEDSAMYFCASSAPGQGFTPLHFGNGTRLTVT.

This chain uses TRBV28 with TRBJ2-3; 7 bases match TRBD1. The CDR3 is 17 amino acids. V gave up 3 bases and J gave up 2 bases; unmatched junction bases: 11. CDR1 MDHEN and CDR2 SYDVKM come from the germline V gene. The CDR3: CASSFPEDRTSTDTQYF. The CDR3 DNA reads TGTGCCAGCAGTTTTCCCGAGGACAGGACCTCCACAGATACGCAGTATTTT.

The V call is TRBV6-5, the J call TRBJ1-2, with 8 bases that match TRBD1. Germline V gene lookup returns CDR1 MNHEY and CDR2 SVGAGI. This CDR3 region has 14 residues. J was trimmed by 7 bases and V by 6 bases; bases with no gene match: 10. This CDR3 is CASRFRGRAVGYTF. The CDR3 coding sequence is TGTGCCAGCAGATTCAGGGGGCGGGCAGTTGGCTACACCTTC.

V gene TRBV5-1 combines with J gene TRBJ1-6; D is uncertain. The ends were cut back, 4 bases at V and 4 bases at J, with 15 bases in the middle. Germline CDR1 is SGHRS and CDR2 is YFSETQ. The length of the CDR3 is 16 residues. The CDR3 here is CASSPTRPGYNSPLHF. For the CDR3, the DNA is TGCGCCAGCAGCCCCACTCGTCCAGGATATAATTCACCCCTCCACTTT.

CDR3: CASSSLSSYEQYF. The CDR3 nucleotides are TGTGCCAGCAGTTCTCTGAGCTCCTACGAGCAGTACTTC. This chain joins TRBV27 and TRBJ2-7, with no clear D. Trimming took off 4 bases at V and 0 bases at J, with 7 bases between the two ends. The CDR3 spans 13 residues. Germline loops: CDR1 MNHEY, CDR2 SMNVEV (reference sequence).

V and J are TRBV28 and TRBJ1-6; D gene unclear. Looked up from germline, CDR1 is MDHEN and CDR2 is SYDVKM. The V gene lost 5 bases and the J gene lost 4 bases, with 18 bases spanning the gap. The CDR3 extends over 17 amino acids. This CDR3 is CASSVIPGPIYNSPLHF. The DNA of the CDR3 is TGTGCCAGCAGTGTCATCCCCGGACCTATTTATAATTCACCCCTCCACTTT.

The CDR3 reads CASGRLAGNEQFF. The CDR3 DNA reads as TGTGCCAGCGGGCGGCTAGCGGGCAATGAGCAGTTCTTC. The V call is TRBV3-1 (or the pseudogene TRBV3-2), the J call TRBJ2-1; 8 bases match TRBD2. Germline-derived CDR1 and CDR2 are LGHDT and YNNKEL (reference sequence). V lost 8 bases to trimming and J lost 6 bases; unmatched junction nucleotides: 6. The CDR3 spans 13 residues.

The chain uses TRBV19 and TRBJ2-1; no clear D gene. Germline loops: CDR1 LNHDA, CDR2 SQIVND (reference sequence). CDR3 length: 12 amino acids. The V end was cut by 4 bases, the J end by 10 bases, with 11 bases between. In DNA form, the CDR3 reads TGTGCCAGTAGTACCAACTTACACGAGCAGTTCTTC. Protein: CASSTNLHEQFF.

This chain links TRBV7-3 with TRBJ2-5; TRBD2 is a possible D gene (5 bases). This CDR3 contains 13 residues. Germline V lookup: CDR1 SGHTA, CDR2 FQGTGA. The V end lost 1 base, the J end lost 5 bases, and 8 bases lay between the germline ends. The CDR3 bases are TGTGCCAGCAGCTTAATAGCGTCGGAGACCCAGTACTTC. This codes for CASSLIASETQYF.

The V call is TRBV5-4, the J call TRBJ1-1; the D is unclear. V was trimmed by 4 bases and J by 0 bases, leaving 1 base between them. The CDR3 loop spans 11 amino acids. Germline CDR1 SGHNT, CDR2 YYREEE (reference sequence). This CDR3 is CASSLNTEAFF. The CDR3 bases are TGTGCCAGCAGCCTGAACACTGAAGCTTTCTTT.

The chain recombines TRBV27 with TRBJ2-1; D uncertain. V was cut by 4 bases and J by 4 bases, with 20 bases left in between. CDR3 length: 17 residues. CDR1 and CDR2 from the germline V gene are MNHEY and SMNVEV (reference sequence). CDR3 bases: TGTGCCAGCAGTTCCCTTAATAGACATCCTAAATACAATGAGCAGTTCTTC. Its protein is CASSSLNRHPKYNEQFF.

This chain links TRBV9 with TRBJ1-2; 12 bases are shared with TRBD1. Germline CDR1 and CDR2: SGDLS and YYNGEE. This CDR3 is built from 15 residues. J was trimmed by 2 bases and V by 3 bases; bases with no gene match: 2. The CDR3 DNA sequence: TGTGCCAGCAGCGCGGGACAGGGGGCAAACTATGGCTACACCTTC. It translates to CASSAGQGANYGYTF.